Below are 13 T cell receptor beta chains sequenced from a single sample in a study of T-cell memory formation after mild COVID-19. TCRdb passed the 5' RACE reads through MiXCR, listing each CDR3 protein once. The table includes about 430,000 distinct CDR3 sequences, roughly 26% detected once. Sample: PBMCs or a T cell subset sorted from them (not recorded which). The receptors stem from an adult woman who had mild COVID-19 (a few samples of this study predate the infection). Cell type and time point are not known.

There are many counts of this clonotype. The chain recombines TRBV10-3 with TRBJ2-1, with 7 bases identical to TRBD1. This CDR3 region has 14 residues. CDR1 and CDR2 from the germline V gene are ENHRY and SYGVKD. Trimming at V came to 11 bases and at J to 7 bases, leaving 14 bases not matched to a gene. The CDR3 nucleotides read TGTGCCGTCAATACAGGGGCCACGACTAATGAGCAGTTCTTC. Translated, it gives CAVNTGATTNEQFF.

This clonotype was detected only a few times. The chain joins TRBV4-3 to TRBJ1-6; D is ambiguous. Per the germline V gene, CDR1 is LGHNA and CDR2 is YSLEER. The germline V and J ends were trimmed by 0 bases and 9 bases, with 6 bases remaining between them. The CDR3 runs 13 residues. CDR3 nucleotides: TGCGCCAGCAGCCAAGAACGGAGTTCACCCCTCCACTTT. The encoded protein is CASSQERSSPLHF.

This clonotype was seen only a few times. The chain links TRBV24-1 to TRBJ2-7; no firm D call. CDR1 KGHDR and CDR2 SFDVKD come from the germline V gene. The CDR3 runs 12 residues. Trimming shortened V by 0 bases and J by 4 bases, and 3 bases separated the two germline ends. The CDR3 coding sequence is TGTGCCACCAGTGATTTGGATTACGAGCAGTACTTC. Amino acid sequence: CATSDLDYEQYF.

This sequence joins TRBV7-9 and TRBJ1-2, with D possibly being TRBD1 (5 bases). The CDR3 totals 14 residues. V was cut by 5 bases and J by 4 bases, with 14 bases left in between. The germline gives CDR1 SEHNR, CDR2 FQNEAQ (reference sequence). The CDR3 reads CASSPGGRAYGYTF. CDR3 in DNA: TGTGCCAGCAGCCCCGGGGGAAGGGCCTATGGCTACACCTTC.

The chain uses TRBV3-1 and TRBJ2-2; no clear D gene. The CDR3 loop spans 16 amino acids. Germline loops: CDR1 LGHDT, CDR2 YNNKEL (reference sequence). The germline V and J ends were trimmed by 4 bases and 2 bases, with 14 bases remaining between them. CDR3 in DNA: TGTGCCAGCAGCCTCAATGTGGGCCGCAACACCGGGGAGCTGTTTTTT. As protein: CASSLNVGRNTGELFF.

J is TRBJ1-2 and V is TRBV29-1, with TRBD1 identical over 7 bases. CDR1 and CDR2 from the germline V gene are SQVTM and ANQGSEA. This CDR3 contains 11 residues. V shed 6 bases and J 4 bases; nucleotides not matched to a gene: 2. The CDR3 DNA reads as TGCAGCGTAGCAGGGGGCTATGGCTACACCTTC. Encoded protein: CSVAGGYGYTF. The variable domain in full, completed from reference TRBV29-1 and TRBJ1-2, reads SAVISQKPSRDICQRGTSLTIQCQVDSQVTMMFWYRQQPGQSLTLIATANQGSEATYESGFVIDKFPISRPNLTFSTLTVSNMSPEDSSIYLCSVAGGYGYTFGSGTRLTVV.

This rearrangement joins TRBV7-9 to TRBJ1-2; weak D call: TRBD1 (5 bases). CDR1 is SEHNR, CDR2 FQNEAQ, per germline (reference sequence). V was clipped by 0 bases and J by 4 bases, with 6 bases between them. CDR3 length: 13 amino acids. The DNA of the CDR3 is TGTGCCAGCAGCTTAGCCGGGACCTATGGCTACACCTTC. Protein product: CASSLAGTYGYTF.

This clonotype was picked up a small number of times. The rearrangement uses TRBV6-2 or TRBV6-3 and TRBJ2-3, with 9 bases that match TRBD2. Germline lookup yields CDR1 MNHEY and CDR2 SVGEGT. This CDR3 region has 15 residues. The trim removed 11 bases at V and 1 base at J, leaving 10 bases unmatched. CDR3 coding DNA: TGTGCCGTCGCCGGGGGGACTAGCCGCACAGATACGCAGTATTTT. This encodes CAVAGGTSRTDTQYF.

A few counts support this clonotype. The chain links TRBV7-6 to TRBJ1-5; D may be TRBD1 (6 bases). From germline, CDR1 is SGHVS and CDR2 FNYEAQ. V was pared by 4 bases and J by 7 bases, with 8 bases between. The CDR3 extends over 12 amino acids. The CDR3 loop is CASSSGAQPQHF. CDR3 bases: TGTGCCAGCAGCTCGGGGGCCCAGCCCCAGCATTTT.

As DNA, the CDR3 is TGTGCCAGCAGTACGGACAGGGGGCGGACTGAAGCTTTCTTT. As protein: CASSTDRGRTEAFF. V gene TRBV6-5 combines with J gene TRBJ1-1, with 11 nucleotides matching TRBD1. Looked up from germline, CDR1 is MNHEY and CDR2 is SVGAGI. There are 14 residues in the CDR3. Trimming cost V 5 bases and J 5 bases; bases outside gene matches: 4.

This clonotype was picked up a small number of times. The CDR3 DNA reads as TGTGCCAGCAGCTCGGGGAGCTATGGCTACACCTTC. This encodes CASSSGSYGYTF. The chain has TRBV7-9 and TRBJ1-2; D is ambiguous. The V gene's germline CDR1 is SEHNR and CDR2 FQNEAQ (reference sequence). The V gene lost 4 bases and the J gene lost 4 bases, with 7 bases spanning the gap. The CDR3 is 12 residues long.

This clonotype was picked up a small number of times. The chain joins TRBV5-1 to TRBJ2-7; D is perhaps TRBD2 (5 bases). From germline, CDR1 is SGHRS and CDR2 YFSETQ. The length of the CDR3 is 14 residues. V was shortened by 0 bases and J by 2 bases, with 9 bases between the two germline ends. The CDR3 loop reads CASSLADGTYEQYF. CDR3 bases: TGCGCCAGCAGCTTGGCGGACGGGACCTACGAGCAGTACTTC.

The table lists this clonotype with many counts. The chain recombines TRBV5-1 with TRBJ2-7; D unresolved. The germline V gene encodes CDR1 SGHRS and CDR2 YFSETQ. V was pared by 0 bases and J by 0 bases, with 7 bases between. CDR3 size: 14 residues. CDR3 DNA: TGCGCCAGCAGCTTGGGGGATTCCTCCTACGAGCAGTACTTC. This codes for CASSLGDSSYEQYF.